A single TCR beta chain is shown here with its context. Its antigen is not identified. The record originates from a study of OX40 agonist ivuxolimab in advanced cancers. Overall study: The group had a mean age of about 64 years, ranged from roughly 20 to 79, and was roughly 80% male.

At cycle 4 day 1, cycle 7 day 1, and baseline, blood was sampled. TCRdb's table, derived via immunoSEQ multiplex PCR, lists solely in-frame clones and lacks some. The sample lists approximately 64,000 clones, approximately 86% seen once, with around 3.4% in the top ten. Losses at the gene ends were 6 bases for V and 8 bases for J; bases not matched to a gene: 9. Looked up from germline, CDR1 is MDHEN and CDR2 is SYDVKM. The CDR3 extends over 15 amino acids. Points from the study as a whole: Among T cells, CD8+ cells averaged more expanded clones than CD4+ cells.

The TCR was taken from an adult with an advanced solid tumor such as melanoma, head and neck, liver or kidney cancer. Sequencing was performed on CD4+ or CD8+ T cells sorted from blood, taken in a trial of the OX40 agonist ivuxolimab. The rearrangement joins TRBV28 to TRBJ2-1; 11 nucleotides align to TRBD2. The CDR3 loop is CASRQLAGVVYEQFF. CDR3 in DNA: TGTGCCAGCAGGCAACTAGCGGGAGTAGTCTATGAGCAGTTCTTC.